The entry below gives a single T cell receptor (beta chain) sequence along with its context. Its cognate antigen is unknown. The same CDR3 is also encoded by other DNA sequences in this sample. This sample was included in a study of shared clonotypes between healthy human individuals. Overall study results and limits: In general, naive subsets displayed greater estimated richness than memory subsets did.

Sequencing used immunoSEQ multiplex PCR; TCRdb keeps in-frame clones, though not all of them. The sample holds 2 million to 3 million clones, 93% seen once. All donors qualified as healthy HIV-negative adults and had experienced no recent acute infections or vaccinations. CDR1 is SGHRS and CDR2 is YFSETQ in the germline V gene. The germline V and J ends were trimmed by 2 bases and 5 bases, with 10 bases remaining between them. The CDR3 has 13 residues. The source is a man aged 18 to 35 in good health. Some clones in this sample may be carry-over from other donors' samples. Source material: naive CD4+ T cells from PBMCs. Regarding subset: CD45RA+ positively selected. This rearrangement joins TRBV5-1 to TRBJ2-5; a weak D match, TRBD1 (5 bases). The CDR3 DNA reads TGCGCCAGCAGCTTAGGGGTCGGGGAGACCCAGTACTTC. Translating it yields CASSLGVGETQYF.